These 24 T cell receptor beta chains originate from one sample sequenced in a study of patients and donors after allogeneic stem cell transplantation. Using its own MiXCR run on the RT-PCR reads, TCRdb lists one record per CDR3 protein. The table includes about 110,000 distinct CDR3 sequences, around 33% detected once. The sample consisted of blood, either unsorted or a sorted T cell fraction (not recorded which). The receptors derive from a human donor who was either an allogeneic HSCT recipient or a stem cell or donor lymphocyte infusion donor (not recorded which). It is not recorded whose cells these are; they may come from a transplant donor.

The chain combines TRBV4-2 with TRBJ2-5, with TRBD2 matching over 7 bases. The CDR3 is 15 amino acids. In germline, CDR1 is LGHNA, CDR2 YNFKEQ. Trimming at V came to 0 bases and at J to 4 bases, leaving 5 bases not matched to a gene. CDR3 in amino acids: CASSQDPGGIETQYF. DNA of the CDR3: TGTGCCAGCAGCCAAGATCCGGGAGGTATAGAGACCCAGTACTTC.

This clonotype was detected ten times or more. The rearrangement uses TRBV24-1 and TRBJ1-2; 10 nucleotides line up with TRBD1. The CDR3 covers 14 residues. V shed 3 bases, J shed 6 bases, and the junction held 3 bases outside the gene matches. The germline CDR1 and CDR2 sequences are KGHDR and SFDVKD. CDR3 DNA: TGTGCCACCAGTGATCGGACAGGGGGAAATGGCTACACCTTC. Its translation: CATSDRTGGNGYTF.

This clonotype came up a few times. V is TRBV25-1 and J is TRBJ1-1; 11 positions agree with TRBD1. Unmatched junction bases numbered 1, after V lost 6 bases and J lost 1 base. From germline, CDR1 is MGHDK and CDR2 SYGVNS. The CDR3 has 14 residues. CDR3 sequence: CASRGTGGNTEAFF. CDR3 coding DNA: TGTGCCAGCAGGGGGACAGGGGGGAACACTGAAGCTTTCTTT.

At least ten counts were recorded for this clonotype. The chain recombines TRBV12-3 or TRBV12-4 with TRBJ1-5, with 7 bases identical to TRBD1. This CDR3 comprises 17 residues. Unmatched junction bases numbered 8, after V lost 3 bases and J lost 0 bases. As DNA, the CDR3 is TGTGCCAGCAGTTTGAGGGGACAGTTCCGTAGCAATCAGCCCCAGCATTTT. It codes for CASSLRGQFRSNQPQHF.

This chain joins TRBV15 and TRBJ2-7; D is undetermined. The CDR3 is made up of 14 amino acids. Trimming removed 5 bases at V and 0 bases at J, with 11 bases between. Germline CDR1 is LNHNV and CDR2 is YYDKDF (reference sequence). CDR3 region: CATSVAASSYEQYF. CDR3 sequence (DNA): TGTGCCACCAGCGTCGCGGCAAGCTCCTACGAGCAGTACTTC. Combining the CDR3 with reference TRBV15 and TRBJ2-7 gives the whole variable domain DAMVIQNPRYQVTQFGKPVTLSCSQTLNHNVMYWYQQKSSQAPKLLFHYYDKDFNNEADTPDNFQSRRPNTSFCFLDIRSPGLGDTAMYLCATSVAASSYEQYFGPGTRLTVT.

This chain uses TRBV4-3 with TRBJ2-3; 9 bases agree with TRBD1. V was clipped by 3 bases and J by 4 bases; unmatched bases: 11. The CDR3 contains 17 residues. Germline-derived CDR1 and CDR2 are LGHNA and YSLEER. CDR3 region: CASSQGPGQGFADTQYF. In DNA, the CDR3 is TGCGCCAGCAGCCAGGGACCGGGACAGGGTTTTGCAGATACGCAGTATTTT.

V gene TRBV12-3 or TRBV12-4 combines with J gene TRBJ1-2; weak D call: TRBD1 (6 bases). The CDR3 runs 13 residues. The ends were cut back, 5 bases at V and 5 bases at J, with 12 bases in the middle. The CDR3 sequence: CASSQGGGYGYTF. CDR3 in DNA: TGTGCCAGCAGTCAAGGGGGTGGTTATGGCTACACCTTC.

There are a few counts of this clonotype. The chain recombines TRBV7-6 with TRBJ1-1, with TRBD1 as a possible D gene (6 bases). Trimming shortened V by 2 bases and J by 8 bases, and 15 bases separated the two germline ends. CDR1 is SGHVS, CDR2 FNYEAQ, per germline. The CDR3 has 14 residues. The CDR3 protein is CASSLNRNQGEAFF. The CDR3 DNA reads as TGTGCCAGCAGCTTAAATAGGAACCAGGGGGAAGCTTTCTTT.

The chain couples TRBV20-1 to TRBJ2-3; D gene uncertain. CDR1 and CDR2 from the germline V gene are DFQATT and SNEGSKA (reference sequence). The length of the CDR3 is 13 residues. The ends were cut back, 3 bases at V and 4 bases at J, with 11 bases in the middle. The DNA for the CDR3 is TGCAGTGCTAGTAAGGGTTTCGCAGATACGCAGTATTTT. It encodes CSASKGFADTQYF.

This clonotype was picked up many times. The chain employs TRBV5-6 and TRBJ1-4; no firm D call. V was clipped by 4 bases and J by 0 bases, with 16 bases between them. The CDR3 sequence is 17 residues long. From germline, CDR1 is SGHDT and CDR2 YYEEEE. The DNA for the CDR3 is TGTGCCAGCAGCCAGCTCGGCAGACCGACAACTAATGAAAAACTGTTTTTT. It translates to CASSQLGRPTTNEKLFF.

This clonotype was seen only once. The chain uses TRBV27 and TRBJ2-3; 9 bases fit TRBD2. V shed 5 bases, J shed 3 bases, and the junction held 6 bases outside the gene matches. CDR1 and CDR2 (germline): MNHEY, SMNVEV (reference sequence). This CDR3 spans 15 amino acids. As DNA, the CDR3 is TGTGCCAGCAGTCCTATAGCGGGAGAAACAGATACGCAGTATTTT. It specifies CASSPIAGETDTQYF.

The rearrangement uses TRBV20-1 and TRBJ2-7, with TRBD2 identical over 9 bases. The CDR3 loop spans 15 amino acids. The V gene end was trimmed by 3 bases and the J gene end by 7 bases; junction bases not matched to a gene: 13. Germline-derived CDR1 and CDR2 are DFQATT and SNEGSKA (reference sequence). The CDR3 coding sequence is TGCAGTGCTAGTTTCTTGTTAGCGGGAGTAAATGAGCAGTACTTC. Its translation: CSASFLLAGVNEQYF.

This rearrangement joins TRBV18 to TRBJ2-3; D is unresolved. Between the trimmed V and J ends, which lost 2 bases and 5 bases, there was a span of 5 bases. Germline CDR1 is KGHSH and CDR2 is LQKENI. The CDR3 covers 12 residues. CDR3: CASSPVRDTQYF. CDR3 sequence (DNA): TGTGCCAGCTCACCAGTTCGAGATACGCAGTATTTT. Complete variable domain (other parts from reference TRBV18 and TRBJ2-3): NAGVMQNPRHLVRRRGQEARLRCSPMKGHSHVYWYRQLPEEGLKFMVYLQKENIIDESGMPKERFSAEFPKEGPSILRIQQVVRGDSAAYFCASSPVRDTQYFGPGTRLTVL.

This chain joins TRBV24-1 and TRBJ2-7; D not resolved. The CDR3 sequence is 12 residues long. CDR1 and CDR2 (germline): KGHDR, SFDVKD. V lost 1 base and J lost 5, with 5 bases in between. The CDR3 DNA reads TGTGCCACCAGTGATTTAGGAAACGAGCAGTACTTC. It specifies CATSDLGNEQYF.

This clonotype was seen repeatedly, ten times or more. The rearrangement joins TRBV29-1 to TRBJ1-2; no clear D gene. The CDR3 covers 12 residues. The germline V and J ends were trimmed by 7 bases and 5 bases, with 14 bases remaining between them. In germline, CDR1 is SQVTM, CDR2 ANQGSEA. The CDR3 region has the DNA TGCAGCGCGGCGGCTGGTCGGTATGGCTACACCTTC. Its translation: CSAAAGRYGYTF.

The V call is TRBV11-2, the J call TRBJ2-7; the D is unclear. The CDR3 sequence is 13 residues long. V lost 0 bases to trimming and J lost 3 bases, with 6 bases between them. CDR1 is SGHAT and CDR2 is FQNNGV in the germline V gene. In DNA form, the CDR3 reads TGTGCCAGCAGCTTAGATCTGGACTACGAGCAGTACTTC. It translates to CASSLDLDYEQYF.

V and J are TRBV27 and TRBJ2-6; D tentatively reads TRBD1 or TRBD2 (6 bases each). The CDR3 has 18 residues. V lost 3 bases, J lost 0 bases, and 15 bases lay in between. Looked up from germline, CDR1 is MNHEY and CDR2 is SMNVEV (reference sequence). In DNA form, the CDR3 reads TGTGCCAGCAGTTTGCGGGCGGGACAACTCTCTGGGGCCAACGTCCTGACTTTC. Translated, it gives CASSLRAGQLSGANVLTF.

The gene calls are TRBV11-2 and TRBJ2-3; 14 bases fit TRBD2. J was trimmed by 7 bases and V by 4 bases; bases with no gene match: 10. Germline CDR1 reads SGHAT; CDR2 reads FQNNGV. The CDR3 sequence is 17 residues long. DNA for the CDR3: TGTGCCAGCAGCTCCCAGGGGACTAGCGGGAGTGTATATACGCAGTATTTT. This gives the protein CASSSQGTSGSVYTQYF.

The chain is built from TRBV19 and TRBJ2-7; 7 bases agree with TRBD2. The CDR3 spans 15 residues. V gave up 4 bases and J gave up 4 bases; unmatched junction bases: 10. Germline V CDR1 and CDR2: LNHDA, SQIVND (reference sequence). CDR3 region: CASSNPAPGGYEQYF. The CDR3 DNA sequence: TGTGCCAGTAGTAACCCAGCCCCGGGGGGTTACGAGCAGTACTTC.

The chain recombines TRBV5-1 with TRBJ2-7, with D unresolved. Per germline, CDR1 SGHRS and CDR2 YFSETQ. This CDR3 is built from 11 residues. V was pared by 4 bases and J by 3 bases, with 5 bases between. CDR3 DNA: TGCGCCAGCAGCCAAAACTACGAGCAGTACTTC. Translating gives CASSQNYEQYF.

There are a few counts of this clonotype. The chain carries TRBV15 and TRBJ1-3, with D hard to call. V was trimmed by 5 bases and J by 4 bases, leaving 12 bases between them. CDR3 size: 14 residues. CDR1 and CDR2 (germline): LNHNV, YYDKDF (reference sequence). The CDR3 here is CATSFGRPGNTIYF. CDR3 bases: TGTGCCACCAGCTTCGGGAGGCCAGGAAACACCATATATTTT.

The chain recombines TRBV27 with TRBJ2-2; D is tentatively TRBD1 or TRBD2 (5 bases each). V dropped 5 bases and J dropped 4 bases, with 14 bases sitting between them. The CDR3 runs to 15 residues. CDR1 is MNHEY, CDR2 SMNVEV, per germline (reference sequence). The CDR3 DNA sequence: TGTGCCAGCAGTCCCGGGGCCTCTTCCACCGGGGAGCTGTTTTTT. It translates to CASSPGASSTGELFF.

The CDR3 DNA is TGTGCCAGCAGCGCCAGCGGGAGTCGTGTCGAGACCCAGTACTTC. Its protein product is CASSASGSRVETQYF. This rearrangement joins TRBV12-3 or TRBV12-4 to TRBJ2-5; 8 nucleotides align to TRBD2. The CDR3 sequence is 15 residues long. Trimming cost V 6 bases and J 5 bases; bases outside gene matches: 11.

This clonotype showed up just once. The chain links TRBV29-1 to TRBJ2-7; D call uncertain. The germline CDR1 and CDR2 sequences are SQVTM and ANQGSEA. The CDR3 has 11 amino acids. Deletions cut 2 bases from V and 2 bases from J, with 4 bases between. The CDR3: CSVERAYEQYF. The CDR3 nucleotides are TGCAGCGTTGAACGCGCCTACGAGCAGTACTTC.